The rows below give T cell receptor beta chains drawn from one sample of a study of shared clonotypes between healthy human individuals. Assay used: immunoSEQ multiplex PCR; TCRdb lists only in-frame clones, some missing. Among millions of clones listed, 85% to 95% were seen once. What was sequenced was naive CD8+ T cells from PBMCs. The source is a man aged 18 to 30 in good health. Some clones in this sample may be carry-over from other donors' samples. The CDR3 runs from the conserved cysteine through the conserved F or W. A D gene is named only where the DNA matches it firmly. Some rows have no size entry. The others give once, few or many, or a class for an expanded clone.

>TRBV7-2|.|TRBJ1-2|once|15
TGTGCCAGCACCTTCAGGGACGTCTCTAACTATGGCTACACCTTC
CASTFRDVSNYGYTF
>TRBV5-1|.|TRBJ2-1|.|13
TGCGCCAGCAGCTTGGACTTGAACAATGAGCAGTTCTTC
CASSLDLNNEQFF
>TRBV28|TRBD2|TRBJ2-1|.|18
TGTGCCAGCACCCTGACTTTGCGGGAGGGGAGCTCCTACAATGAGCAGTTCTTC
CASTLTLREGSSYNEQFF
>TRBV7-6|.|TRBJ1-1|.|16
TGTGCCAGCAGCCAGCAGGGACACCCCTCGTGGACTGAAGCTTTCTTT
CASSQQGHPSWTEAFF
>TRBV2|TRBD1|TRBJ2-5|.|17
TGTGCCAGCCACCTTATTAGACAGGGGGCATCTGGGGAGACCCAGTACTTC
CASHLIRQGASGETQYF
>TRBV11-2|.|TRBJ2-7|.|16
TGTGCCAGCAGCTTTTACAGCCCGGGGATTAGCTACGAGCAGTACTTC
CASSFYSPGISYEQYF
>TRBV10-3|.|TRBJ1-6|.|12
TGTGCCATCAGTGATTCGGGTTCACCCCTCCACTTT
CAISDSGSPLHF
>TRBV19|.|TRBJ1-2|.|16
TGTGCCAGTAGCTGGGGGGCACGCCTGCCGAAAAATGGCTACACCTTC
CASSWGARLPKNGYTF
>TRBV14|.|TRBJ2-2|.|18
TGTGCCAGCAGCCAAGCCCAGGACCCCAAAGGCCCCACCGGGGAGCTGTTTTTT
CASSQAQDPKGPTGELFF
>TRBV27|TRBD1|TRBJ2-7|.|14
TGTGCCAGCTCCCGGGACAGGGGATCCTACGAGCAGTACTTC
CASSRDRGSYEQYF
>TRBV13|.|TRBJ2-7|.|14
TGTGCCAGCAGCTCCCGTCACGACCCCTACGAGCAGTACTTC
CASSSRHDPYEQYF
>TRBV28|TRBD2|TRBJ2-1|.|16
TGTGCCAGCAGTGGGACGCGGGAGCGAACCTACAATGAGCAGTTCTTC
CASSGTRERTYNEQFF
>TRBV2|TRBD1|TRBJ2-7|.|16
TGTGCCAGCAGTTCCCCCGGGACAGGGGTTTCCTACGAGCAGTACTTC
CASSSPGTGVSYEQYF
>TRBV2|TRBD1|TRBJ1-1|.|13
TGTGCCAGCAGTGATAGACAGGGGAGCTCAGCTTTCTTT
CASSDRQGSSAFF
>TRBV7-9|.|TRBJ2-1|.|12
TGTGCCAGCAGCTTAGTGGTCCGGGAGCAGTTCTTC
CASSLVVREQFF
>TRBV7-9|.|TRBJ2-7|.|14
TGTGCCAGCAGCTTACCGGTTAGCTCCCACGAGCAGTACTTC
CASSLPVSSHEQYF
>TRBV7-8|TRBD1|TRBJ2-7|.|16
TGTGCCAGCAGCTTAGCTTCTTGGACAGGGGCCTACGAGCAGTACTTC
CASSLASWTGAYEQYF
>TRBV11-2|.|TRBJ2-5|.|15
TGTGCCAGCAGCCCCGTCCCAACAGGGCAAGAGACCCAGTACTTC
CASSPVPTGQETQYF
>TRBV5-1|.|TRBJ1-3|.|17
TGCGCCAGCAGCTTGGCCATCGGGGGTCTGGGTGGAAACACCATATATTTT
CASSLAIGGLGGNTIYF
>TRBV30|TRBD1|TRBJ2-7|.|14
TGTGCCTCCCGCACAGGGGGCAGGGTGTACGAGCAGTACTTC
CASRTGGRVYEQYF
>TRBV28|TRBD1|TRBJ1-1|once|16
TGTGCCAGCAGTCCCGGACAGGGGGAGTGGGGAACTGAAGCTTTCTTT
CASSPGQGEWGTEAFF
>TRBV5-6|TRBD1|TRBJ2-7|.|15
TGTGCCAGCAGCTCCCGAGGACAGGTCCACTACGAGCAGTACTTC
CASSSRGQVHYEQYF
>TRBV28|TRBD1|TRBJ1-1|.|16
TGTGCCAGCAGTTTTAATTCTATGGACAGGGGGATAGAAGCTTTCTTT
CASSFNSMDRGIEAFF
>TRBV27|.|TRBJ2-1|.|13
TGTGCCAGCAGTTCACGGTCCTACAATGAGCAGTTCTTC
CASSSRSYNEQFF
>TRBV28|.|TRBJ2-1|.|14
TGTGCCGCCGCCTTAGCGGACTCCTACAATGAGCAGTTCTTC
CAAALADSYNEQFF